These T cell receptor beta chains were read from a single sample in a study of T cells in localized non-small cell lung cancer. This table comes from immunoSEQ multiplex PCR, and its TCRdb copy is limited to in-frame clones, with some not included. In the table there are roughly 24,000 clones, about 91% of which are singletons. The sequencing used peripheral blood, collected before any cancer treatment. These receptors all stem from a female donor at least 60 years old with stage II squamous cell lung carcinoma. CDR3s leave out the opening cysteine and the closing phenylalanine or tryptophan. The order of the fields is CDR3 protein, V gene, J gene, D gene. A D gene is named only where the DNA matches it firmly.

CDR3: ASSTDTGELF; V: TRBV18; J: TRBJ2-2; D: -
CDR3: ASSLFPASPATEQY; V: TRBV27; J: TRBJ2-7; D: -
CDR3: ASSNRGSGELF; V: TRBV6-5; J: TRBJ2-2; D: TRBD1
CDR3: ASSLHYKGSWF; V: TRBV5-1; J: TRBJ2-1; D: -
CDR3: ASSLEWREGHVDTQY; V: TRBV5-1; J: TRBJ2-3; D: TRBD2
CDR3: ASSKASGGIWGYT; V: TRBV21-1; J: TRBJ1-2; D: -
CDR3: ASSTPSGGTYEQY; V: TRBV6-5; J: -; D: TRBD2
CDR3: ASSATGGTEAF; V: TRBV7-2; J: TRBJ1-1; D: -
CDR3: ASTKTGDGANVLT; V: TRBV5-1; J: TRBJ2-6; D: TRBD1
CDR3: AWSDESGAYEQY; V: TRBV30; J: TRBJ2-7; D: -
CDR3: ASSAVGNRWGAF; V: TRBV2; J: TRBJ1-1; D: -
CDR3: ASSESTGVGNTIY; V: TRBV2; J: TRBJ1-3; D: TRBD1
CDR3: ASSPGLAARSYEQY; V: TRBV18; J: TRBJ2-7; D: TRBD2
CDR3: ASSLETFTGTGELF; V: TRBV5-1; J: TRBJ2-2; D: -
CDR3: ASSSPLLVDEQY; V: TRBV2; J: TRBJ2-7; D: -
CDR3: SVSRDRVGTDTQY; V: TRBV29-1; J: TRBJ2-3; D: TRBD1
CDR3: ASSLLAGTRGEQY; V: TRBV7-2; J: TRBJ2-7; D: TRBD2
CDR3: ASSPSFGPYEQY; V: TRBV6-6; J: TRBJ2-7; D: -
CDR3: ASSPVGGSLNEQY; V: TRBV7-9; J: TRBJ2-7; D: -
CDR3: ASSPTGRGDTEAF; V: TRBV6-5; J: TRBJ1-1; D: -
CDR3: ASSFLGTEAF; V: TRBV27; J: TRBJ1-1; D: -
CDR3: ASSSGWRDRVTNQPQH; V: TRBV5-1; J: TRBJ1-5; D: TRBD1
CDR3: ASSAPWGREDGYT; V: TRBV9; J: TRBJ1-2; D: -
CDR3: ASSVTTLPTEQY; V: TRBV9; J: TRBJ2-7; D: -
CDR3: ASSLGDGRLPDTQY; V: TRBV7-3; J: TRBJ2-3; D: -
CDR3: ASLPLWGSLIHTEAF; V: TRBV19; J: TRBJ1-1; D: -
CDR3: ASSRNTGTYTYGYT; V: TRBV2; J: TRBJ1-2; D: -
CDR3: ASSFQDTTYEQY; V: TRBV7-2; J: TRBJ2-7; D: -
CDR3: ASHRDSFSGNTIY; V: TRBV30; J: TRBJ1-3; D: TRBD1
CDR3: ASSRHLGLAGGPLSYNEQF; V: TRBV4-3; J: TRBJ2-1; D: TRBD2
CDR3: ASSPTSDLGAF; V: TRBV18; J: TRBJ1-1; D: -
CDR3: ASSLAVQGQAF; V: TRBV7-2; J: TRBJ1-1; D: -
CDR3: AWNEGTPTNEKLF; V: TRBV30; J: TRBJ1-4; D: -
CDR3: ASSQRGNEQY; V: TRBV27; J: TRBJ2-7; D: -
CDR3: ASTSGTGNTEAF; V: TRBV5-1; J: TRBJ1-1; D: TRBD1
CDR3: ASIPVQRQETQY; V: TRBV6-1; J: TRBJ2-5; D: -
CDR3: ASSLASNAKNIQY; V: TRBV5-1; J: TRBJ2-4; D: -
CDR3: ASCEGDGDGGGELF; V: TRBV6-1; J: TRBJ2-2; D: -
CDR3: AWSPQAGGRVYGYT; V: TRBV30; J: TRBJ1-2; D: -
CDR3: ATRRADLHLNTEAF; V: TRBV4-1; J: TRBJ1-1; D: -